This TCR beta chain was documented in a study of blood T cell repertoires in COVID-19. At the level of the study: COVID-19 samples from acute and convalescent phases originated in the United States, Italy and Spain. In each case, the material was cDNA or gDNA derived from T cells, B-cell-depleted T cells, or PBMCs.

The repertoire was sequenced with immunoSEQ multiplex PCR; TCRdb's copy has only in-frame clones and lacks some. The table lists about 170,000 clones, approximately 90% of them singletons, with over 2% in the top ten. The ends lost 7 bases at V and 3 bases at J; junction bases unmatched: 7. The CDR3 covers 15 residues. The germline V gene encodes CDR1 SNHLY and CDR2 FYNNEI. This clone was detected only a few times. Material: peripheral blood. The chain is built from TRBV2 and TRBJ2-1; 9 bases are shared with TRBD2. This TCR derives from a man between 50 and 59 years old who had recovered from COVID-19. CDR3 loop: CASNGAGGRYNEQFF. The CDR3 DNA reads TGTGCCAGCAACGGAGCGGGAGGCCGCTACAATGAGCAGTTCTTC.